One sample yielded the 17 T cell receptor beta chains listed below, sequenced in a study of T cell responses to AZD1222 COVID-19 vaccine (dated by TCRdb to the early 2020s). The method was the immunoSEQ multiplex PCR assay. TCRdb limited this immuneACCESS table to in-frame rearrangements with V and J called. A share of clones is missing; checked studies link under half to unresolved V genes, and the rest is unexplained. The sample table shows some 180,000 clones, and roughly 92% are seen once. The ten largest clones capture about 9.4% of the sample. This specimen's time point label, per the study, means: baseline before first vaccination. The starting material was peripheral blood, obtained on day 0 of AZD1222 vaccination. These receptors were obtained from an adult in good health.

The CDR3 DNA reads as TGTGCCAGCAGTTTAGATAGGGCGGGCTACGAGCAGTACTTC. Translation gives CASSLDRAGYEQYF. The V and J genes are TRBV27 and TRBJ2-7, with D possibly TRBD2 on 5 matching bases. The CDR3 loop spans 14 amino acids. Germline CDR1 and CDR2: MNHEY and SMNVEV (reference sequence). The V end was cut by 2 bases, the J end by 3 bases, with 11 bases between.

CDR3: CASSEFRDSTGELFF. The CDR3 DNA reads as TGTGCCAGCAGTGAATTCAGGGACTCGACCGGGGAGCTGTTTTTT. The V gene is TRBV25-1, the J gene TRBJ2-2; weak D call: TRBD2 (6 bases). The CDR3 extends over 15 amino acids. CDR1 and CDR2 from the germline V gene are MGHDK and SYGVNS. V was pared by 1 base and J by 5 bases, with 11 bases between. Together with reference TRBV25-1 and TRBJ2-2, the CDR3 gives the full variable domain: EADIYQTPRYLVIGTGKKITLECSQTMGHDKMYWYQQDPGMELHLIHYSYGVNSTEKGDLSSESTVSRIRTEHFPLTLESARPSHTSQYLCASSEFRDSTGELFFGEGSRLTVL.

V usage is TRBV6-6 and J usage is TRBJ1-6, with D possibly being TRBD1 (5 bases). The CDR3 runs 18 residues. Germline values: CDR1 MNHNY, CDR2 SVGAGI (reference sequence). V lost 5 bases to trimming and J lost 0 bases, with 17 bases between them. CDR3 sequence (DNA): TGTGCCAGCAGTCCTTGGGACCCCGGGAGCTCCTATAATTCACCCCTCCACTTT. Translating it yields CASSPWDPGSSYNSPLHF.

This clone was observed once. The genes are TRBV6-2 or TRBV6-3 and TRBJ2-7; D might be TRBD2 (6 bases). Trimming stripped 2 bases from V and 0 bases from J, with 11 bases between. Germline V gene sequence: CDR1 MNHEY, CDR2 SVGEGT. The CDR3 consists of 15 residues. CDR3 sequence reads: CASSYGLAISYEQYV. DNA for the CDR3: TGTGCCAGCAGTTACGGGCTAGCGATCTCCTACGAGCAGTACGTC.

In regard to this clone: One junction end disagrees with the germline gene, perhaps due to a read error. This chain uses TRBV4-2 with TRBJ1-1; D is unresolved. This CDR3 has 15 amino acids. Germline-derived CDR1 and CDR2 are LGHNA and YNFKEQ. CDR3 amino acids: CASSPLHYGNAEAFF. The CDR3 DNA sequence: TGTGCCAGCAGCCCTCTCCACTACGGGAACGCTGAAGCTTTCTTT.

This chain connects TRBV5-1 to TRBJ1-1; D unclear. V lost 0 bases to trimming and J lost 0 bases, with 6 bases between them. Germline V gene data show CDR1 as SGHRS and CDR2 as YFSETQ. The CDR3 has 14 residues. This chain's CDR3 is CASSLGSVNTEAFF. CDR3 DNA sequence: TGCGCCAGCAGCTTGGGGTCGGTGAACACTGAAGCTTTCTTT.

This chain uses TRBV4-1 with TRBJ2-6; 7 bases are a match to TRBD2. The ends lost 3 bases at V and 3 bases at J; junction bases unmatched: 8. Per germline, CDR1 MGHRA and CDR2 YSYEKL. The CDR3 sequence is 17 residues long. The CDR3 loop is CASSQAGAGLGANVLTF. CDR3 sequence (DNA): TGCGCCAGCAGCCAGGCGGGAGCCGGACTTGGGGCCAACGTCCTGACTTTC.

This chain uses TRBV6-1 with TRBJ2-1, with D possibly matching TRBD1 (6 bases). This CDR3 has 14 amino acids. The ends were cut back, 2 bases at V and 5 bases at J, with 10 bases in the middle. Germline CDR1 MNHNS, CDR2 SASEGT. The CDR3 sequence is CASSESRGNNEQFF. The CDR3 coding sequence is TGTGCCAGCAGTGAAAGCAGGGGAAACAATGAGCAGTTCTTC.

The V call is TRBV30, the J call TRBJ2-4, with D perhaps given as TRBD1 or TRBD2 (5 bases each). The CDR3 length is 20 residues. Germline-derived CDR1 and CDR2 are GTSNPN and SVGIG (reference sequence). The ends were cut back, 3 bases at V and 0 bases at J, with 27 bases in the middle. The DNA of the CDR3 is TGTGCCTGGAGCTGGCCGTTCGGACCAGGGCCGGGGTCAGCCAAAAACATTCAGTACTTC. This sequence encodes CAWSWPFGPGPGSAKNIQYF. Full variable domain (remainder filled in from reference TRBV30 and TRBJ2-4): SQTIHQWPATLVQPVGSPLSLECTVEGTSNPNLYWYRQAAGRGLQLLFYSVGIGQISSEVPQNLSASRPQDRQFILSSKKLLLSDSGFYLCAWSWPFGPGPGSAKNIQYFGAGTRLSVL.

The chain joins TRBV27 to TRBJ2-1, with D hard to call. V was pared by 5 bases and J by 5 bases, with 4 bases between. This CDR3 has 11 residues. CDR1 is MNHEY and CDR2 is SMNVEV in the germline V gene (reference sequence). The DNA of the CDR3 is TGTGCCAGCAGTAAAAACAATGAGCAGTTCTTC. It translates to CASSKNNEQFF.

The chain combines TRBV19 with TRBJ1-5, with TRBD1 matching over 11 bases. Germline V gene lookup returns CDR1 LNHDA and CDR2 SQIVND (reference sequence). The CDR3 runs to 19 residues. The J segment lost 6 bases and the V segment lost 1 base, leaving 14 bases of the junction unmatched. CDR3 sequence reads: CASSIVTVAGQGVSQPQHF. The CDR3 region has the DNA TGTGCCAGTAGTATAGTTACGGTTGCGGGACAGGGGGTAAGTCAGCCCCAGCATTTT. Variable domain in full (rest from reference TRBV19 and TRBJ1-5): DGGITQSPKYLFRKEGQNVTLSCEQNLNHDAMYWYRQDPGQGLRLIYYSQIVNDFQKGDIAEGYSVSREKKESFPLTVTSAQKNPTAFYLCASSIVTVAGQGVSQPQHFGDGTRLSIL.

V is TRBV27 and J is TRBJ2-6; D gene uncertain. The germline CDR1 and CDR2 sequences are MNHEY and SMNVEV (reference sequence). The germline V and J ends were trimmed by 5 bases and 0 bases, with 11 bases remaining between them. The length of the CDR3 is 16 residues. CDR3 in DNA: TGTGCCAGCAGTGTTTTGACGAACTCTGGGGCCAACGTCCTGACTTTC. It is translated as CASSVLTNSGANVLTF. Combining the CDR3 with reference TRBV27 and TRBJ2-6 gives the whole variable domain EAQVTQNPRYLITVTGKKLTVTCSQNMNHEYMSWYRQDPGLGLRQIYYSMNVEVTDKGDVPEGYKVSRKEKRNFPLILESPSPNQTSLYFCASSVLTNSGANVLTFGAGSRLTVL.

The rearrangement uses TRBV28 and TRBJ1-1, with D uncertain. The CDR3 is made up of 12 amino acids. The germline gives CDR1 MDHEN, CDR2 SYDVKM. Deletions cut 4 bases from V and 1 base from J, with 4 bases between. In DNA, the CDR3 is TGTGCCAGCAGTTCAACGAACACTGAAGCTTTCTTT. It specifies CASSSTNTEAFF.

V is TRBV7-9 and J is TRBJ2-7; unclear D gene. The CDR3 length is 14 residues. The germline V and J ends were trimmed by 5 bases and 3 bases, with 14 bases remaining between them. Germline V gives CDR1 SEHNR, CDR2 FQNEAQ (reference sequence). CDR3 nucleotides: TGTGCCAGCAGCCCTAATAGTAACAGCTACGAGCAGTACGTC. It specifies CASSPNSNSYEQYV.

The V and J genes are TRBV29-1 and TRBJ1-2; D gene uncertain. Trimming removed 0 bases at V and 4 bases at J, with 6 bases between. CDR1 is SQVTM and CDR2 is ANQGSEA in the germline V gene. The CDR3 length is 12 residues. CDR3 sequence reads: CSVEDPGYGYTF. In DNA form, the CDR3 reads TGCAGCGTTGAAGATCCGGGCTATGGCTACACCTTC.

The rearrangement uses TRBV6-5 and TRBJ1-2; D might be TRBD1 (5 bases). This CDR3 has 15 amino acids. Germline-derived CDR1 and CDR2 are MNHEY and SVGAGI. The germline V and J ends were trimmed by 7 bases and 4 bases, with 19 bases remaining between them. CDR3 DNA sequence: TGTGCCAGCACCGAACCGGGACGGCTCATCTATGGCTACACCTTC. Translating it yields CASTEPGRLIYGYTF.

CDR3 sequence: CSAVLRGEAFF. The CDR3 bases are TGCAGTGCTGTACTCCGGGGGGAAGCTTTCTTT. The chain has TRBV20-1 and TRBJ1-1, with D possibly TRBD1 on 5 matching bases. Germline assignment: CDR1 DFQATT and CDR2 SNEGSKA (reference sequence). The CDR3 spans 11 residues. With 5 bases removed from V and 8 bases from J, the gap between germline ends came to 12 bases.